This T cell receptor beta chain was found in a study of technical replicates of blood from a handful of donors. Profiling relied on immunoSEQ multiplex PCR, and the TCRdb table lists in-frame clones only, not all of them. The repertoire holds some 78,000 clones, nearly 95% seen once, with under 0.3% in the top ten. With V trimmed by 3 bases and J by 2 bases, 6 bases remained unmatched. In germline, CDR1 is SEHNR, CDR2 FQNEAQ (reference sequence). The CDR3 spans 16 residues. The sequence derives from a human donor in good health. The sample taken for sequencing was T cells isolated from PBMCs. This chain joins TRBV7-9 and TRBJ2-2; 7 bases are a match to TRBD1. The CDR3 DNA reads TGTGCCAGCAGCTTCGCTGGGACAGCAAACACCGGGGAGCTGTTTTTT. This translates into CASSFAGTANTGELFF.